These T cell receptor beta chains were read from a single sample in a study of cytomegalovirus exposure and HLA in healthy donors. The protocol was immunoSEQ multiplex PCR, while the TCRdb copy is restricted to in-frame clones and leaves out a portion. The table has under 250,000 clones, 80% to 90% seen once; the top ten hold roughly 2.5%. The source material was PBMCs. The receptor source for this set is a man aged 18 to 29 in good health and CMV-seronegative. The CDR3 runs from the conserved cysteine through the conserved F or W. D genes are given only for firm matches. Clone size, where shown, is once, few, many, or a class for clones that have expanded.

>TRBV6-5|11|TRBJ1-1|.|.
CASEWGAEAFF
TGTGCCAGCGAGTGGGGGGCTGAAGCTTTCTTT
>TRBV9|16|TRBJ2-7|TRBD1|.
CASSLNPGQDLLEQYF
TGTGCCAGCAGCCTAAACCCGGGACAGGATCTCCTTGAGCAGTACTTC
>TRBV5-4|15|TRBJ2-7|TRBD1|.
CASSLKGQGAHEQYF
TGTGCCAGCAGCTTGAAAGGTCAGGGGGCTCACGAGCAGTACTTC
>TRBV6-6|13|TRBJ1-1|TRBD1|.
CASSYTGDTEAFF
TGTGCCAGCAGTTATACAGGGGACACTGAAGCTTTCTTT
>TRBV19|14|TRBJ1-6|TRBD1|.
CASSLSTGHSPLHF
TGTGCCAGTAGTCTCTCGACAGGGCATTCACCCCTCCACTTT
>TRBV4-2|12|TRBJ1-2|.|few
CASSQNRDGYTF
TGTGCCAGCAGCCAGAACAGGGACGGCTACACCTTC
>TRBV9|15|TRBJ2-7|.|.
CASSPSGVSSYEQYF
TGTGCCAGCAGCCCATCGGGGGTGAGCTCCTACGAGCAGTACTTC
>TRBV2|14|TRBJ1-1|.|.
CASIPRVGNTEAFF
TGTGCCAGCATACCCCGGGTTGGGAACACTGAAGCTTTCTTT
>TRBV28|14|TRBJ1-2|TRBD1|.
CASSLGQDHYGYTF
TGTGCCAGCAGTTTGGGACAGGACCACTATGGCTACACCTTC
>TRBV29-1|14|TRBJ1-1|TRBD1|.
CSVVDRAFDTEAFF
TGCAGCGTGGTGGACAGGGCTTTTGACACTGAAGCTTTCTTT
>TRBV2|14|TRBJ2-7|TRBD1|once
CASSEQGAYYEQYF
TGTGCCAGCAGTGAACAGGGGGCTTACTACGAGCAGTACTTC
>TRBV2|14|TRBJ1-5|TRBD1|.
CASRDTGGVQPQHF
TGTGCCAGCAGAGACACAGGGGGCGTTCAGCCCCAGCATTTT
>TRBV9|14|TRBJ2-3|.|.
CASSVGEPRDTQYF
TGTGCCAGCAGCGTAGGTGAACCTAGGGATACGCAGTATTTT
>TRBV27|12|TRBJ2-2|TRBD2|once
CASRPTSGRMFF
TGTGCCAGCAGGCCTACTAGCGGGAGGATGTTTTTT
>TRBV4-3|15|TRBJ2-3|.|.
CASSQDPGATDTQYF
TGCGCCAGCAGCCAAGATCCGGGAGCGACAGATACGCAGTATTTT
>TRBV5-1|16|TRBJ2-7|.|once
CASSTPSSVGAYEQYF
TGCGCCAGCAGCACTCCCTCTAGCGTTGGGGCCTACGAGCAGTACTTC
>TRBV30|17|TRBJ1-1|TRBD1|.
CAWSRDRGRQGNTEAFF
TGTGCCTGGAGCCGGGACAGGGGGCGCCAGGGGAACACTGAAGCTTTCTTT
>TRBV4-1|15|TRBJ1-6|.|.
CASSQEPGVNSPLHF
TGCGCCAGCAGCCAAGAGCCAGGGGTTAATTCACCCCTCCACTTT
>TRBV28|16|TRBJ1-3|TRBD1|.
CASSLADRVSGNTIYF
TGTGCCAGCAGTTTGGCGGACAGGGTCTCTGGAAACACCATATATTTT
>TRBV28|12|TRBJ2-1|.|few
CASSLLANEQFF
TGTGCCAGCAGTTTACTAGCAAATGAGCAGTTCTTC
>TRBV28|15|TRBJ2-7|.|once
CASSLISPRDYEQYF
TGTGCCAGCAGTTTAATCTCCCCGAGGGACTACGAGCAGTACTTC
>TRBV11-2|15|TRBJ2-3|.|.
CASSLEGWGADTQYF
TGTGCCAGCAGCTTAGAGGGTTGGGGGGCAGATACGCAGTATTTT
>TRBV4-1|15|TRBJ2-7|TRBD2|few
CASSRTSGEAYEQYF
TGCGCCAGCAGCCGTACTAGCGGGGAGGCCTACGAGCAGTACTTC
>TRBV18|19|TRBJ1-4|TRBD1|.
CASSLERGQGADLREKLFF
TGTGCCAGCTCACTCGAGCGTGGACAGGGGGCGGACCTACGAGAAAAACTGTTTTTT
>TRBV4-3|12|TRBJ2-2|.|.
CASSQGRRELFF
TGCGCCAGCAGCCAGGGCCGTAGGGAGCTGTTTTTT
>TRBV5-1|15|TRBJ2-2|.|few
CASSEGVANTGELFF
TGCGCCAGCTCAGAGGGCGTTGCGAACACCGGGGAGCTGTTTTTT
>TRBV7-9|16|TRBJ2-5|.|.
CASSLGLRGDQETQYF
TGTGCCAGCAGCTTAGGTCTCAGGGGAGACCAAGAGACCCAGTACTTC
>TRBV5-1|15|TRBJ2-2|.|.
CASSLYAGATGELFF
TGCGCCAGCAGCTTGTACGCGGGGGCCACCGGGGAGCTGTTTTTT
>TRBV21-1|12|TRBJ1-5|.|.
CASCLCPGNQHF
TGTGCCAGCTGCCTTTGCCCGGGGAACCAGCATTTT
>TRBV7-9|14|TRBJ2-1|TRBD2|once
CASSSLAGDNEQFF
TGTGCCAGCAGCTCACTAGCGGGGGACAATGAGCAGTTCTTC
>TRBV6-5|13|TRBJ1-1|.|.
CASSYLRNTEAFF
TGTGCCAGCAGTTACCTTCGGAACACTGAAGCTTTCTTT
>TRBV6-5|16|TRBJ2-3|TRBD2|.
CASSYGREGSTDTQYF
TGTGCCAGCAGTTACGGTCGGGAGGGAAGCACAGATACGCAGTATTTT
>TRBV27|15|TRBJ2-1|.|.
CASTEGVSSYNEQFF
TGTGCCAGCACGGAAGGGGTGAGCTCCTACAATGAGCAGTTCTTC
>TRBV4-2|11|TRBJ1-1|.|.
CASSLSGWAFF
TGTGCCAGCAGCCTGTCCGGGTGGGCTTTCTTT
>TRBV18|11|TRBJ1-2|.|.
CASSNEYGYTF
TGTGCCAGCTCTAACGAGTATGGCTACACCTTC
>TRBV6-1|14|TRBJ2-5|.|.
CASSLGGHEETQYF
TGTGCCAGCAGTTTGGGAGGACATGAAGAGACCCAGTACTTC
>TRBV27|16|TRBJ2-2|TRBD2|.
CASSSGSGGDGGELFF
TGTGCCAGCAGTTCGGGCAGCGGGGGGGATGGCGGGGAGCTGTTTTTT